This T cell receptor beta chain was observed in a study of T cell repertoires in cytomegalovirus infection. Study-wide context: Recently identified HLA-C-restricted and well-studied HLA-B-restricted CMV epitopes were used. Matching HLA type, along with CMV infection, was indicated by public TCR beta signatures.

Study-wide results and limits: The ex vivo response was dominated by HLA-C-restricted CMV-specific TCR beta clonotypes.

Concerning this clonotype itself: Its antigen is not known.

TCRdb itself ran the reads through MiXCR, one entry per CDR3 protein. The profile shows 300,000 to 400,000 distinct CDR3 sequences, almost 30% of them singletons. Specimen: cultured PBMCs, collected from culture after CMV antigen stimulation. This clonotype was obtained from a human donor in good health (CMV status not recorded). Some clones in this sample may be carry-over from other donors' samples.

The CDR3: CAISEMGQYYGYTF. As DNA, the CDR3 is TGTGCCATCAGTGAGATGGGACAGTACTATGGCTACACCTTC. The chain joins TRBV10-3 to TRBJ1-2, with 7 positions matching TRBD1. Germline V CDR1 and CDR2: ENHRY, SYGVKD. With 2 bases clipped from V and 3 bases from J, the junction kept 3 bases outside the gene matches. The CDR3 loop spans 14 amino acids.